This T cell receptor (beta chain) was identified in a study of blood T cell repertoires in COVID-19. Study at large: Samples came from the United States, Italy and Spain, spanning acute and convalescent COVID-19. Nucleic acid was either cDNA or gDNA, and it came from T cells, B-cell-depleted T cells, or PBMCs.

The CDR3 contains 13 residues. Germline values: CDR1 LGHDT, CDR2 YNNKEL (reference sequence). V lost 6 bases to trimming and J lost 1 base, with 6 bases between them. Per the study methods: For nucleated cells, counts were estimated from reference gene primer amplification. Only in-frame clones appear in the TCRdb table, and some are missing; sequencing was by immunoSEQ multiplex PCR. D and trimming were read from the DNA, whereas the V and J calls and clone size are those reported in that table. The data hold about 100,000 clones, with 65% to 90% observed a single time. The gene calls are TRBV3-1 (or the pseudogene TRBV3-2) and TRBJ2-2; no clear D gene. The sample comprised peripheral blood. This receptor was identified in an elderly man with acute or convalescent COVID-19. CDR3 coding DNA: TGTGCCAGCAGTCCCCGGAACACCGGGGAGCTGTTTTTT. Its protein is CASSPRNTGELFF.